This T cell receptor (beta chain) was found in a study (dated by TCRdb to the mid-2010s). Some background on the complete study: The study examined whether tumor-infiltrating Tregs in breast cancer are drawn from blood Tregs or arise in situ by conversion from other CD4+ T cell subsets.

Full-length TCR variable regions were amplified by 5' RACE PCR with constant-region reverse primers, followed by semi-nested PCR with Nested Universal Primer A. Using the ReliaPrep RNA Cell Miniprep System, total RNA was extracted, and the SMARTer RACE 5'/3' Kit was then used to reverse transcribe the RNA into 5'RACE-ready cDNA. Multiplex adaptors were used to barcode the full-length TCR alpha and beta libraries, which were then sequenced on an Illumina MiSeq. As for how the authors treated the data: For each of nine subset-tissue groups, sequencing data from the five patients were pooled, and the groups were compared by unsupervised clustering of TCR gene usage. Repertoire similarity was calculated with the Morisita-Horn index, weighting shared sequences by their contribution to each repertoire. In TCRdb, the public reads were trimmed at Q25 with fastp and aligned with MiXCR, with productive beta chains retained. Entries are consolidated by CDR3 protein sequence, retaining the most common genes and DNA. TCRdb's processing, not the study's, gives the V and J calls here. This sample lists nearly 55,000 distinct CDR3 sequences; over 15% were detected once. The top ten constitute under 3% of the sample.

In the case of this clonotype: Its recognized antigen is unknown. Base qualities are not recorded, but no much larger clone differs from it by a single base.

Overall study results and their limits: Tumor memory CD4+ T cell TCR gene usage clustered with blood and lymph node memory CD4+ cells and lymph node naive CD4+ cells. Tumor-infiltrating Treg TCR alpha and beta sequences overlapped most with tumor naive CD4+ T cells, then with blood naive CD4+ T cells. The larger-cohort validation was restricted to a single TCR beta V-J rearrangement rather than whole repertoires.

Taken from the germline V gene, the CDR1 and CDR2 loops are MNHEY and SVGEGT. The CDR3 runs 16 amino acids, cysteine and phenylalanine included. Just CDR3 DNA is preserved here, 48 bases in frame from base 1. V is pruned by 2 bases and J by 2 bases, leaving 6 bases of the junction without a gene match. Naive CD4+ T cells were purified with the Miltenyi Naive CD4+ T Cell Isolation kit, with Tregs depleted using CD25 microbeads. Tregs, naive and memory CD4+ T cells from tumor, blood and ipsilateral draining lymph nodes of five breast cancer patients underwent full-length TCR alpha and beta sequencing. Ficoll density gradient centrifugation was used to isolate mononuclear cells from either lymph nodes or roughly 50 ml of peripheral blood. A purity exceeding 90% was confirmed by FACS for the sorted cell populations.

The sequence derives from a female donor with breast cancer. Specimen: naive CD4+ T cells sorted from blood. According to the study, the label for this sample's cell subset or site signals: naive CD4+ T cells, CD4+CD45RA+CD25-. The rearrangement combines TRBV6-2 or TRBV6-3 with TRBJ2-1, and TRBD2 aligns with 7 junction nucleotides. The CDR3 sequence is CASSYVSGWTYNEQFF. DNA sequence: TGTGCCAGCAGTTACGTTAGCGGGTGGACCTACAATGAGCAGTTCTTC.